The rows below give T cell receptor beta chains drawn from one sample of a study of blood T cells in healthy people across ages. In TCRdb, the 5' RACE reads were re-called with MiXCR into one record per CDR3 protein. The sample consists of about 560,000 distinct CDR3 sequences, roughly a quarter of them appearing once. The data were also submitted as part of a second study, on T cells of mothers and their children.

Material for sequencing was blood. The origin of the receptors is a boy between 2 and 10 years old in good health. Each CDR3 is given with its conserved first and last residue. The size field is filled for only some rows; it gives once, few, many or a size class.

v_call	clone_size	cdr3_aa
TRBV20-1	few	CSARGSFNEKLFF
TRBV29-1	once	CSIEGTSADQETQYF
TRBV15	.	CATSRERQVYEQYF
TRBV6-4	few	CASSRGSGSITYNEQFF
TRBV3-1	few	CASSENMRGGHEQYF
TRBV20-1	few	CSASEGDRGEQYF
TRBV20-1	few	CSANSGEGGNEQFF
TRBV12-3/TRBV12-4	.	CASSQQGISYEQYF
TRBV7-8	.	CASSTSTGQGPHEQYF
TRBV24-1	.	CATSDFRSGRADTDTQYF
TRBV7-2	.	CASSRELAEKLFF
TRBV7-9	.	CASSLTLSRLSGRAFEQYF
TRBV5-1	.	CASSTTGQGTGELFF
TRBV6-5	.	CASSRQGAWYEQYF
TRBV2	few	CASRLHHSGANVLTF
TRBV11-2	.	CASSLELADNTDTQYF
TRBV10-3	.	CAIREDLSGEKLFF
TRBV5-1	few	CASSLWDSNTGELFF
TRBV12-3/TRBV12-4	once	CASSPSGGLTDTQYF